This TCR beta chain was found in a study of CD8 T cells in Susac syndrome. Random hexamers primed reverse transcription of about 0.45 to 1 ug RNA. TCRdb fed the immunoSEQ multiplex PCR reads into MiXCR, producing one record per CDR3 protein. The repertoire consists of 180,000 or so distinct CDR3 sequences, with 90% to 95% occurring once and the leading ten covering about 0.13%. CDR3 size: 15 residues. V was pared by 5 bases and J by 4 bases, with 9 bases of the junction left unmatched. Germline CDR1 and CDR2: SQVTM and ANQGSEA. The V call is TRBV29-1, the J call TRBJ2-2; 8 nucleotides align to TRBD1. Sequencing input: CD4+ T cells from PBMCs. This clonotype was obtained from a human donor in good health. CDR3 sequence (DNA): TGCAGCGTTCAACCGGGACAGGCCGTCACCGGGGAGCTGTTTTTT. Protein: CSVQPGQAVTGELFF.